The sequence of this T cell receptor (beta chain) was determined in a study of cytomegalovirus exposure and HLA in healthy donors. The CDR3 has 12 amino acids. Germline V gene data show CDR1 as SGHDT and CDR2 as YYEEEE. Trimming stripped 7 bases from V and 6 bases from J, with 13 bases between. TCRdb's table, derived via immunoSEQ multiplex PCR, lists solely in-frame clones and lacks some. The sample has tens of thousands of clones; more than 70% are singletons. General observations from the study: In vitro, a few CMV-associated chains proved specific for CMV antigens. A classifier reportedly called cytomegalovirus status with high sensitivity and specificity. The authors enumerated some 160 TCR beta chains as linked to cytomegalovirus.

With regard to this clone: The target antigen is unknown.

The material sequenced was PBMCs. This rearrangement joins TRBV5-6 to TRBJ1-2, with a tentative D call TRBD1 (5 bases). This clonotype was obtained from a young woman in good health and CMV-seropositive. The CDR3 sequence is CASGVWGDGYTF. The CDR3 bases are TGTGCCAGCGGGGTCTGGGGCGATGGCTACACCTTC.